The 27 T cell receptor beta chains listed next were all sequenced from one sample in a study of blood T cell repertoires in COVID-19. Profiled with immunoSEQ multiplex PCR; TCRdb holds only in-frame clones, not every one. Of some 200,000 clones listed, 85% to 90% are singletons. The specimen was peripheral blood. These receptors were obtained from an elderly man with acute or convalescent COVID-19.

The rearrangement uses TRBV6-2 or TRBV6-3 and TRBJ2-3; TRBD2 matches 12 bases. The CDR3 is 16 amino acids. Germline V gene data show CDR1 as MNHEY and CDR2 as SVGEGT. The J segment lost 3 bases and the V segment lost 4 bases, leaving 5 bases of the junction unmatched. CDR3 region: CASSSTTSGSTDTQYF. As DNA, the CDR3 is TGTGCCAGCAGTTCTACGACTAGCGGGAGTACAGATACGCAGTATTTT.

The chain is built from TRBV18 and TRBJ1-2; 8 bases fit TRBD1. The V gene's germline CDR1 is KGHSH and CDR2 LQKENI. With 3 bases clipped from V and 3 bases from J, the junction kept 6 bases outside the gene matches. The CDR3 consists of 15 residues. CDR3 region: CASSPRTGTDYGYTF. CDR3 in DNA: TGTGCCAGCTCACCCCGGACAGGGACCGACTATGGCTACACCTTC.

The CDR3 loop is CASSPGDYQETQYF. CDR3 sequence (DNA): TGTGCCAGCAGCCCCGGGGACTACCAAGAGACCCAGTACTTC. The chain uses TRBV11-2 and TRBJ2-5; weak D call: TRBD2 (6 bases). This CDR3 contains 14 residues. V lost 5 bases to trimming and J lost 0 bases, with 10 bases between them. The germline CDR1 and CDR2 sequences are SGHAT and FQNNGV. Based on the CDR3 plus reference TRBV11-2 and TRBJ2-5, the full variable domain is EAGVAQSPRYKIIEKRQSVAFWCNPISGHATLYWYQQILGQGPKLLIQFQNNGVVDDSQLPKDRFSAERLKGVDSTLKIQPAKLEDSAVYLCASSPGDYQETQYFGPGTRLLVL.

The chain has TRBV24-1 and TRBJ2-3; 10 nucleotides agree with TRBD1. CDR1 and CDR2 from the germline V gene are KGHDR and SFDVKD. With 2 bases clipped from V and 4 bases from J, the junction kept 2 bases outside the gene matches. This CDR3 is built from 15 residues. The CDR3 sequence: CATSDSGQGPDTQYF. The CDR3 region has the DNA TGTGCCACCAGTGATTCGGGACAGGGGCCAGATACGCAGTATTTT.

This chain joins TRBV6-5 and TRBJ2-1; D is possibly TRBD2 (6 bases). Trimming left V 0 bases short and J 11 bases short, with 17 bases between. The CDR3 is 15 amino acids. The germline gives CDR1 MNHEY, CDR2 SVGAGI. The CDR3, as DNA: TGTGCCAGCAGTTACTCGACGGCTAGCGTCTCGAAGCAGTTCTTC. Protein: CASSYSTASVSKQFF.

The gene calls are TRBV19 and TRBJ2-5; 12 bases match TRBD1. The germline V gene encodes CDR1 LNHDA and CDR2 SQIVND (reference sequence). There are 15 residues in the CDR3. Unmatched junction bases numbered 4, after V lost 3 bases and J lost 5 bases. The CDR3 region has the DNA TGTGCCAGTAGTATGGGGACAGGGGGCTGGGAGACCCAGTACTTC. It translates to CASSMGTGGWETQYF. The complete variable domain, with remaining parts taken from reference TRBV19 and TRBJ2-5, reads DGGITQSPKYLFRKEGQNVTLSCEQNLNHDAMYWYRQDPGQGLRLIYYSQIVNDFQKGDIAEGYSVSREKKESFPLTVTSAQKNPTAFYLCASSMGTGGWETQYFGPGTRLLVL.

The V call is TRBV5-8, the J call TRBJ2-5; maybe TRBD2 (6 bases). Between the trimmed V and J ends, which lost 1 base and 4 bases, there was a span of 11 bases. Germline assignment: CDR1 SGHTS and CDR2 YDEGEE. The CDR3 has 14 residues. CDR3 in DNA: TGTGCCAGCAGCTTGTACGGGGGTGGAGAGACCCAGTACTTC. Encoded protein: CASSLYGGGETQYF.

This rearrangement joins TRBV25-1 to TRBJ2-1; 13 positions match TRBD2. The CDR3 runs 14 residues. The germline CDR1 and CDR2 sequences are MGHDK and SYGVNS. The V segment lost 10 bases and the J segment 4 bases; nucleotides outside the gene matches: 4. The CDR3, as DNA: TGTGCCACCCTGGGACTAGCGGGGTACAATGAGCAGTTCTTC. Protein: CATLGLAGYNEQFF.

The CDR3: CASSKSWGGATEAFF. CDR3 sequence (DNA): TGTGCCAGTAGTAAATCCTGGGGGGGGGCCACTGAAGCTTTCTTT. The chain carries TRBV19 and TRBJ1-1; TRBD1 might be the D (6 bases). Looked up from germline, CDR1 is LNHDA and CDR2 is SQIVND (reference sequence). This CDR3 is 15 amino acids long. V gave up 4 bases and J gave up 4 bases, with 16 bases separating them. Looking up the rest from reference TRBV19 and TRBJ1-1 gives the full variable domain: DGGITQSPKYLFRKEGQNVTLSCEQNLNHDAMYWYRQDPGQGLRLIYYSQIVNDFQKGDIAEGYSVSREKKESFPLTVTSAQKNPTAFYLCASSKSWGGATEAFFGQGTRLTVV.

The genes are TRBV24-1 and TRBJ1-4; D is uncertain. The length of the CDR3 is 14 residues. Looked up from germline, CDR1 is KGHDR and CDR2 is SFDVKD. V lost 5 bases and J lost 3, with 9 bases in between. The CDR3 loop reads CATSGGSANEKLFF. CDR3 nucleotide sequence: TGTGCCACCAGTGGAGGGTCAGCTAATGAAAAACTGTTTTTT.

CDR3 sequence reads: CATSDLRWREGDTQYF. CDR3 DNA sequence: TGTGCCACCAGTGATTTGCGCTGGAGAGAAGGAGATACGCAGTATTTT. This sequence joins TRBV24-1 and TRBJ2-3; no firm D call. Germline V gene data show CDR1 as KGHDR and CDR2 as SFDVKD. Trimming removed 0 bases from V and 5 bases from J, with 14 bases in between. This CDR3 contains 16 residues.

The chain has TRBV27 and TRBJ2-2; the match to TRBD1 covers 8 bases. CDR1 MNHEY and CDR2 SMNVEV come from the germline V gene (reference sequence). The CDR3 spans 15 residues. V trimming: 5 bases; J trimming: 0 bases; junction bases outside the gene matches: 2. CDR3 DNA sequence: TGTGCCAGCAGTGTACAGGGGGCGAACACCGGGGAGCTGTTTTTT. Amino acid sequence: CASSVQGANTGELFF.

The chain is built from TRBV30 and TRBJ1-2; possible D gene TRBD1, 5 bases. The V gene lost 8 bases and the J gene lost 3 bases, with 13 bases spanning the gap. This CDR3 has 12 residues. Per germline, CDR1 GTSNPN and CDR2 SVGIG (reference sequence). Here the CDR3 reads CAGTRDYYGYTF. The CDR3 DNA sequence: TGTGCCGGAACCAGGGACTACTATGGCTACACCTTC.

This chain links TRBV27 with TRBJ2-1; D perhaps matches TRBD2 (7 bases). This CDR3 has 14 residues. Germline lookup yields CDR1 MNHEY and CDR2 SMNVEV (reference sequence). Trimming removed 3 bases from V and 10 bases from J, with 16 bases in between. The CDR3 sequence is CASSLYGGRWEQFF. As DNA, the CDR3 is TGTGCCAGCAGTTTGTACGGGGGGCGGTGGGAGCAGTTCTTC.

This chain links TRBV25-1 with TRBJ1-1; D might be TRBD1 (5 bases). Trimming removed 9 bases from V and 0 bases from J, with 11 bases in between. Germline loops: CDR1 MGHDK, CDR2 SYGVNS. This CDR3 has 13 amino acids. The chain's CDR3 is CASRAGMNTEAFF. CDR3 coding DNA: TGTGCCAGTAGAGCAGGGATGAACACTGAAGCTTTCTTT.

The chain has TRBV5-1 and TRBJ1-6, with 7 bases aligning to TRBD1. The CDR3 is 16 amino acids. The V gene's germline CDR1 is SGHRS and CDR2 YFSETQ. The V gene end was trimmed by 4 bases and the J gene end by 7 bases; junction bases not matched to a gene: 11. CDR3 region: CASSPDRAFGNSPLHF. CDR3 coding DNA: TGCGCCAGCAGCCCTGACAGGGCCTTTGGAAATTCACCCCTCCACTTT. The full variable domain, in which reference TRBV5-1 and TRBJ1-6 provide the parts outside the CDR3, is KAGVTQTPRYLIKTRGQQVTLSCSPISGHRSVSWYQQTPGQGLQFLFEYFSETQRNKGNFPGRFSGRQFSNSRSEMNVSTLELGDSALYLCASSPDRAFGNSPLHFGNGTRLTVT.

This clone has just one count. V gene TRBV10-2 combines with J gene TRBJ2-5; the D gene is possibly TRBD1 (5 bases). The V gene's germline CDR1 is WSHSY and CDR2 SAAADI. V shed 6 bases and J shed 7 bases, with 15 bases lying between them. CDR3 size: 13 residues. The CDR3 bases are TGCGCCAGCAGAAGGAAGGGGCTCGCGACCCAGTACTTC. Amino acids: CASRRKGLATQYF.

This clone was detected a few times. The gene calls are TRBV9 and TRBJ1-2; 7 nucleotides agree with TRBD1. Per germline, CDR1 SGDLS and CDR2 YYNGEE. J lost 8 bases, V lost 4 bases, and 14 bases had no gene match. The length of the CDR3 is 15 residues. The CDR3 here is CASSPRTGDGGGYTF. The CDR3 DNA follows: TGTGCCAGCAGCCCCCGGACAGGAGACGGCGGAGGCTACACCTTC. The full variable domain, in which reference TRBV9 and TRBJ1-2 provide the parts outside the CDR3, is DSGVTQTPKHLITATGQRVTLRCSPRSGDLSVYWYQQSLDQGLQFLIQYYNGEERAKGNILERFSAQQFPDLHSELNLSSLELGDSALYFCASSPRTGDGGGYTFGSGTRLTVV.

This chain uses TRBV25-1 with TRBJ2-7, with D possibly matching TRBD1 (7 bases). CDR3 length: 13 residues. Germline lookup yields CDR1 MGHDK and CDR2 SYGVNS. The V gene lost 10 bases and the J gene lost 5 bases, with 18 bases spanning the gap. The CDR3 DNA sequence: TGTGCCACCATAGGAGGGACAGACCACGAGCAGTACTTC. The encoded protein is CATIGGTDHEQYF.

CDR3 DNA sequence: TGTGCCATGGGACATAAAAACACTGAAGCTTTCTTT. Translating gives CAMGHKNTEAFF. This chain connects TRBV2 to TRBJ1-1; D is possibly TRBD1 (6 bases). CDR1 is SNHLY and CDR2 is FYNNEI in the germline V gene. Trimming took 10 bases from V and 2 from J, leaving 11 bases between them. This CDR3 spans 12 amino acids.

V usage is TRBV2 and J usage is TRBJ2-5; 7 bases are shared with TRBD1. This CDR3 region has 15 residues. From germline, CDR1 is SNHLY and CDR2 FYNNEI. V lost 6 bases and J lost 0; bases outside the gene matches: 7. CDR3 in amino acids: CASSQDRRHQETQYF. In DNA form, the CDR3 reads TGTGCCAGCAGCCAGGACAGGAGACACCAAGAGACCCAGTACTTC.

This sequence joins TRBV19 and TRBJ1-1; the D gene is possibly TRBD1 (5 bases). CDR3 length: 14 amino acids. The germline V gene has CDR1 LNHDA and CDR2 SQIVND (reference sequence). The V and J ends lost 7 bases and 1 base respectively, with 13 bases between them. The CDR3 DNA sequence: TGTGCCAGTAAAGGGGCGAACCGGAACACTGAAGCTTTCTTT. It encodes CASKGANRNTEAFF.

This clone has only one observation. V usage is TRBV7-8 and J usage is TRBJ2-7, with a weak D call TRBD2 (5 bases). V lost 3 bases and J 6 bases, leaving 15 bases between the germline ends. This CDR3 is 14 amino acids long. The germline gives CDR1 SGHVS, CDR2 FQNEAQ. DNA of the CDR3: TGTGCCAGCAGCTTGGGGTGGGGAGCCGGCGAGCAGTACGTC. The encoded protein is CASSLGWGAGEQYV.

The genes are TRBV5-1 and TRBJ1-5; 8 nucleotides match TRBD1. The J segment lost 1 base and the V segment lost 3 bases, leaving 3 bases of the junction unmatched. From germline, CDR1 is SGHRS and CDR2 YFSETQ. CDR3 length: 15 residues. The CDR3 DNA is TGCGCCAGCAGCTGGCAGGGGGCAAGCAATCAGCCCCAGCATTTT. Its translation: CASSWQGASNQPQHF.

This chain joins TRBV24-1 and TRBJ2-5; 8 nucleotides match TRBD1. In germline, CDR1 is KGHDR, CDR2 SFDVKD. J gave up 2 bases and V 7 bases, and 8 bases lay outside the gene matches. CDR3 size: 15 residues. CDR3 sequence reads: CATSPGTGNQETQYF. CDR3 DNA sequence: TGTGCCACCAGCCCCGGGACAGGCAATCAAGAGACCCAGTACTTC.

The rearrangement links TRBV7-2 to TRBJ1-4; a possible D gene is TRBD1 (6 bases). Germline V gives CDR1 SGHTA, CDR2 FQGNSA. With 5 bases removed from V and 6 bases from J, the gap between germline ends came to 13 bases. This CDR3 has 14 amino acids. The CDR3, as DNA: TGTGCCAGCAGCGCGACAGGTTCTCATGAAAAACTGTTTTTT. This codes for CASSATGSHEKLFF. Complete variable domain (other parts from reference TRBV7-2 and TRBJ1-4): GAGVSQSPSNKVTEKGKDVELRCDPISGHTALYWYRQSLGQGLEFLIYFQGNSAPDKSGLPSDRFSAERTGGSVSTLTIQRTQQEDSAVYLCASSATGSHEKLFFGSGTQLSVL.

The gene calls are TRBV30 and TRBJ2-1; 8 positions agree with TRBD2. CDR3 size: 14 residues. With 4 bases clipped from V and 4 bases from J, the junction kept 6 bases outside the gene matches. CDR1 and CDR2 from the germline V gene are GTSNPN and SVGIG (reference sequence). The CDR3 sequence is CAWKSGSAYNEQFF. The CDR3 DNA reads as TGTGCCTGGAAGAGCGGGAGCGCATACAATGAGCAGTTCTTC. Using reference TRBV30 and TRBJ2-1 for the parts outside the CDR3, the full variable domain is SQTIHQWPATLVQPVGSPLSLECTVEGTSNPNLYWYRQAAGRGLQLLFYSVGIGQISSEVPQNLSASRPQDRQFILSSKKLLLSDSGFYLCAWKSGSAYNEQFFGPGTRLTVL.